This T cell receptor (beta chain) was sequenced in a study of radiotherapy plus CTLA-4 blockade in lung cancer. About the study: Objective responses were observed in around a sixth of patients, and disease control was achieved by roughly 31%.

The method was immunoSEQ multiplex PCR; TCRdb's version includes in-frame clones alone and lacks a portion of them. This table holds tens of thousands of clones, 65% to 85% found once. Whole-study findings and limits: Reports identified early blood T cell clone dynamics, with interferon-beta, as the best response predictor. After radiotherapy and ipilimumab, tumor-derived clones expanded in peripheral blood.

Germline CDR1 and CDR2: SGHDT and YYEEEE. The CDR3 totals 13 residues. V dropped 4 bases and J dropped 4 bases, with 11 bases sitting between them. As regards this clone: What it binds is unknown.

Chemo-refractory metastatic non-small-cell lung cancer patients underwent focal radiation alongside CTLA-4 blockade with ipilimumab. The chain employs TRBV5-6 and TRBJ1-1; D gene ambiguous. This receptor was obtained from a human donor with non-small cell lung cancer whose response to radiotherapy plus ipilimumab could not be evaluated. Some clones in this sample may be carry-over from other donors' samples. Sample: peripheral blood, taken from a patient treated with radiotherapy plus ipilimumab. The CDR3 loop reads CASSRPAGTEAFF. The CDR3 DNA reads as TGTGCCAGCAGCCGCCCCGCGGGCACTGAAGCTTTCTTT.